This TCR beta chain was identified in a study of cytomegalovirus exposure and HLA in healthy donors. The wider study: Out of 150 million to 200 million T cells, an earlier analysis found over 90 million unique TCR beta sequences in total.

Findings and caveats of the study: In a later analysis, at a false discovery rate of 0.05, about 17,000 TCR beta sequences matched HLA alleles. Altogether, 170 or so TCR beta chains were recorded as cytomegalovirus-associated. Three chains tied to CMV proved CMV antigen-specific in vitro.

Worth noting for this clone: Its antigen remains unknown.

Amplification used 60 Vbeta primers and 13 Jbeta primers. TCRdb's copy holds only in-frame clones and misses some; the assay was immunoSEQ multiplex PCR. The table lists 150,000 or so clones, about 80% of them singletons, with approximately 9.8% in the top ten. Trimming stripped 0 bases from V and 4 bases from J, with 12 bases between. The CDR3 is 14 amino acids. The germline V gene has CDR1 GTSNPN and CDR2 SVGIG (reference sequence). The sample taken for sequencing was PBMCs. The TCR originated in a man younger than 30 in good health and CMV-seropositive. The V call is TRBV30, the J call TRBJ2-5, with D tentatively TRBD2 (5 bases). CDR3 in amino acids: CAWSVQSGGETQYF. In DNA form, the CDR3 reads TGTGCCTGGAGTGTACAAAGCGGAGGAGAGACCCAGTACTTC.